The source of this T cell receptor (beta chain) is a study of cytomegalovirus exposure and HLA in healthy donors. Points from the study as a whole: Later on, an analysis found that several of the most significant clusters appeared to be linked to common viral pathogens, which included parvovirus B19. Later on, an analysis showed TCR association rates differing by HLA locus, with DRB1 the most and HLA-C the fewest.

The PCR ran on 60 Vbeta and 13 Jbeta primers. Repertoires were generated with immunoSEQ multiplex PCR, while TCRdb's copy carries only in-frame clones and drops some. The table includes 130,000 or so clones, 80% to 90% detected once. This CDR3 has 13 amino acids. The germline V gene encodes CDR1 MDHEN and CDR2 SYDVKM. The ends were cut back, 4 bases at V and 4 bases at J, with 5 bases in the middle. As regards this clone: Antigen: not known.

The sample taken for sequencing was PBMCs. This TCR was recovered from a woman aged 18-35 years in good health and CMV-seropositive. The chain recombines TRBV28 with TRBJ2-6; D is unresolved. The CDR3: CASSSLGANVLTF. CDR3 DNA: TGTGCCAGCAGTTCCCTGGGGGCCAACGTCCTGACTTTC.